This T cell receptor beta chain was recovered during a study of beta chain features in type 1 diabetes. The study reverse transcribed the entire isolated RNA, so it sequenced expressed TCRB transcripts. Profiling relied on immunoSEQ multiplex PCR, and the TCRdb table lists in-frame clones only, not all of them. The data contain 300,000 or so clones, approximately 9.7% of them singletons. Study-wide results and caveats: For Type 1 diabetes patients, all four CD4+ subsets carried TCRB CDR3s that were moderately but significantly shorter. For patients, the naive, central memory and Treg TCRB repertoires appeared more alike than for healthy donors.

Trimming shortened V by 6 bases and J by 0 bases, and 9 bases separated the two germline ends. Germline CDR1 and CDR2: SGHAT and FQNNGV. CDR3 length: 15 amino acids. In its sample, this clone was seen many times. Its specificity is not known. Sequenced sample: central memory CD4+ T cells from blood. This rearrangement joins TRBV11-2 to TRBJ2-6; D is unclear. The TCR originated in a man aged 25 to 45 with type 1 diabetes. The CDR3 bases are TGTGCCAGCAGTAAAGGGCCCTCTGGGGCCAACGTCCTGACTTTC. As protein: CASSKGPSGANVLTF.